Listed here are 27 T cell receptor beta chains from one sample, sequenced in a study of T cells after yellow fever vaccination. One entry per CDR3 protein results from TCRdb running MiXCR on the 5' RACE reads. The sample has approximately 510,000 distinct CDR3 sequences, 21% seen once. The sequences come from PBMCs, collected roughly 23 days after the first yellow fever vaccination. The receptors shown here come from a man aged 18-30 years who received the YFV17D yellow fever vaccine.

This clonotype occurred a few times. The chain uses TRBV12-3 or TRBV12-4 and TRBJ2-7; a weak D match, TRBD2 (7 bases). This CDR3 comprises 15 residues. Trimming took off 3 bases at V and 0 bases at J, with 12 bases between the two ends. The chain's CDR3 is CASSLVGGPSYEQYF. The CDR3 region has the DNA TGTGCCAGCAGTTTGGTGGGGGGGCCCTCCTACGAGCAGTACTTC.

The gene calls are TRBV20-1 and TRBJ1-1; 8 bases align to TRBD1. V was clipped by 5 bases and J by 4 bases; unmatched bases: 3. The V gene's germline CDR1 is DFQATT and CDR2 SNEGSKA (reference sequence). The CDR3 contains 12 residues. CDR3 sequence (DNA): TGCAGTGCTCTACAGGGGGGCACTGAAGCTTTCTTT. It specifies CSALQGGTEAFF.

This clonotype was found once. In DNA, the CDR3 is TGTGCCATCAGTGAGTCGGGGACTAGGTCACAAGTAGATACGCAGTATTTT. Translation gives CAISESGTRSQVDTQYF. V is TRBV10-3 and J is TRBJ2-3; TRBD2 agrees at 8 bases. CDR1 is ENHRY, CDR2 SYGVKD, per germline. V lost 0 bases and J lost 5; bases outside the gene matches: 10. The CDR3 is 17 amino acids.

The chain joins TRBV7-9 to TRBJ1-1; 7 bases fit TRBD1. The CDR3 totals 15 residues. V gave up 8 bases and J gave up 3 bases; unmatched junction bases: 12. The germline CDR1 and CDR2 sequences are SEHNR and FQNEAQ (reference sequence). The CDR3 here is CASYGRGEVYTEAFF. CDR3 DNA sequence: TGTGCCAGCTACGGCAGGGGGGAAGTATACACTGAAGCTTTCTTT.

The CDR3 reads CASSLMGHQFF. The DNA for the CDR3 is TGTGCCAGCAGCCTGATGGGACATCAGTTCTTC. The genes are TRBV12-3 or TRBV12-4 and TRBJ2-1, with a possible D match to TRBD1 (6 bases). Trimming cost V 6 bases and J 13 bases, with 13 bases left between them. The CDR3 loop spans 11 amino acids.

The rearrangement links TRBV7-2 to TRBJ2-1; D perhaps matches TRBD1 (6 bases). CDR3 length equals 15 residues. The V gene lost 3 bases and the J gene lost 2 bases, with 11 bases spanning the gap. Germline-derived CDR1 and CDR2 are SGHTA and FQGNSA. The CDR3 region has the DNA TGTGCCAGCAGCTTCTCCGCAGGGGCCTACAATGAGCAGTTCTTC. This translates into CASSFSAGAYNEQFF.

DNA of the CDR3: TGTGCCAGCAGCCTTCAAACGCGGGACAGGATCGACACCGGGGAGCTGTTTTTT. Translating gives CASSLQTRDRIDTGELFF. The V call is TRBV4-2, the J call TRBJ2-2, with TRBD1 identical over 8 bases. The CDR3 spans 18 residues. V dropped 4 bases and J dropped 3; count of bases not matched to a gene: 13. Germline CDR1 reads LGHNA; CDR2 reads YNFKEQ.

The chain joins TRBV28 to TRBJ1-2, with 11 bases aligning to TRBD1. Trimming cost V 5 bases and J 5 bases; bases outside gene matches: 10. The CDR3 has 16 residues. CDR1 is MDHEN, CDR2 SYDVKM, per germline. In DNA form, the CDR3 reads TGTGCCAGCAGTACCGGACAGGGGGCCAGCGTTTATGGCTACACCTTC. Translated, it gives CASSTGQGASVYGYTF.

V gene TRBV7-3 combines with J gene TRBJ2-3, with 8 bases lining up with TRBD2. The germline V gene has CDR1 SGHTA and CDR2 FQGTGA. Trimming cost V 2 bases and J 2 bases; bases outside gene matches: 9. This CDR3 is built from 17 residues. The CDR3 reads CASSLEGGGTFTDTQYF. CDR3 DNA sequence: TGTGCCAGCAGCTTAGAGGGCGGGGGGACCTTCACAGATACGCAGTATTTT.

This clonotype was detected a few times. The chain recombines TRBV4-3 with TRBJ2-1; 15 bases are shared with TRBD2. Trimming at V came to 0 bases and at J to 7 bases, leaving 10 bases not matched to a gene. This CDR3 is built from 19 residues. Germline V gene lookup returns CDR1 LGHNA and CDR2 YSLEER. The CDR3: CASSQEYTLGLAGGNEQFF. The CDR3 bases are TGCGCCAGCAGCCAAGAGTACACTCTCGGACTAGCGGGGGGGAATGAGCAGTTCTTC.

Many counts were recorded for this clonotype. CDR3 DNA: TGTGCCAGCAGCCCAAGGGGTTATAGCAATCAGCCCCAGCATTTT. Translation gives CASSPRGYSNQPQHF. The chain employs TRBV7-2 and TRBJ1-5, with D maybe TRBD1 (5 bases). CDR3 length: 15 residues. V was clipped by 5 bases and J by 0 bases, with 11 bases between them. In germline, CDR1 is SGHTA, CDR2 FQGNSA.

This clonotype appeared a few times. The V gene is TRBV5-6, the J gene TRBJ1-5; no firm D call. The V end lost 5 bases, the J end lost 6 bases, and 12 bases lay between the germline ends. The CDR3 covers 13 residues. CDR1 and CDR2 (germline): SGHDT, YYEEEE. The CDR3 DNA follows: TGTGCCAGCAGTTGGGCCGGCGGTCAGCCCCAGCATTTT. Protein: CASSWAGGQPQHF.

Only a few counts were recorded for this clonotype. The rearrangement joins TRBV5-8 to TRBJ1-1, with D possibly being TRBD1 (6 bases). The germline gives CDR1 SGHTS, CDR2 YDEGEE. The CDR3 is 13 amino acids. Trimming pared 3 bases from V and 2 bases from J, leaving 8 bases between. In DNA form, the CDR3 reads TGTGCCAGCAGCTGGGACACCAACACTGAAGCTTTCTTT. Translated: CASSWDTNTEAFF.

DNA of the CDR3: TGCAGCGTTGAAGATGGGCGCGGTACCTACGAGCAGTACTTC. This sequence encodes CSVEDGRGTYEQYF. The chain links TRBV29-1 to TRBJ2-7; D gene ambiguous. Per the germline V gene, CDR1 is SQVTM and CDR2 is ANQGSEA. The CDR3 covers 14 residues. Trimming pared 0 bases from V and 2 bases from J, leaving 11 bases between.

For the CDR3, the DNA is TGTGCCATCAGTGAACCTAGCGGGACGCGCGGCCACGAGCAGTACTTC. It specifies CAISEPSGTRGHEQYF. The chain uses TRBV10-3 and TRBJ2-7; 9 nucleotides line up with TRBD2. The V segment lost 3 bases and the J segment 5 bases; nucleotides outside the gene matches: 11. Germline-derived CDR1 and CDR2 are ENHRY and SYGVKD. This CDR3 has 16 residues.

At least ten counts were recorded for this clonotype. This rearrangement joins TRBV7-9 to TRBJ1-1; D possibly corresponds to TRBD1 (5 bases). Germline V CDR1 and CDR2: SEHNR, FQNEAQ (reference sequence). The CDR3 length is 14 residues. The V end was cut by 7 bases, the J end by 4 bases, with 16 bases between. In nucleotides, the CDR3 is TGTGCCAGCACCCGGGACGGGACCTTCACTGAAGCTTTCTTT. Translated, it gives CASTRDGTFTEAFF.

The CDR3 nucleotides are TGTGCCAGCAGCTTAAGTGGGGGGGCCATATTAAGCACAGATACGCAGTATTTT. This gives the protein CASSLSGGAILSTDTQYF. The rearrangement links TRBV7-3 to TRBJ2-3; D might be TRBD2 (7 bases). V gave up 1 base and J gave up 0 bases, with 17 bases separating them. CDR3 length: 18 amino acids. Per the germline V gene, CDR1 is SGHTA and CDR2 is FQGTGA.

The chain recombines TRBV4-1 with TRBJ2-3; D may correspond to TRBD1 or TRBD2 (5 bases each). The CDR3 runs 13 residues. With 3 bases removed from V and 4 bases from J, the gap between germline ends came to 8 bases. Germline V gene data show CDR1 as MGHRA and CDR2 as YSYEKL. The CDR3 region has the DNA TGCGCCAGCAGCCAGGGGGTAGCAGATACGCAGTATTTT. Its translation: CASSQGVADTQYF.

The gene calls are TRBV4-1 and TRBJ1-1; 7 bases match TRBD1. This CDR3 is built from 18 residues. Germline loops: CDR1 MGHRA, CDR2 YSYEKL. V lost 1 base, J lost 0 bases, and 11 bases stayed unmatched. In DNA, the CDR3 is TGCGCCAGCAGCCAAGGTATGGGACAGTACTTTATGAACACTGAAGCTTTCTTT. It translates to CASSQGMGQYFMNTEAFF.

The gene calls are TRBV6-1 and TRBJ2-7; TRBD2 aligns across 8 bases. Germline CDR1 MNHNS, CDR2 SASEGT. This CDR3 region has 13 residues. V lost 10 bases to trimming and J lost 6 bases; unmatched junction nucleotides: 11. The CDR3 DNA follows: TGTGCCACCCGTCGGGAGGGGGAGCGCGAGCAGTACTTC. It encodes CATRREGEREQYF.

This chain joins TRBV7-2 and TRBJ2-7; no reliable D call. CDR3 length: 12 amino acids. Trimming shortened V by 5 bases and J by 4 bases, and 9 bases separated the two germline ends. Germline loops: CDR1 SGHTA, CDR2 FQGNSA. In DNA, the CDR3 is TGTGCCAGCAGCCGGCAGAGGTACGAGCAGTACTTC. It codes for CASSRQRYEQYF. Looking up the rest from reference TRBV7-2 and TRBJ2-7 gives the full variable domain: GAGVSQSPSNKVTEKGKDVELRCDPISGHTALYWYRQSLGQGLEFLIYFQGNSAPDKSGLPSDRFSAERTGGSVSTLTIQRTQQEDSAVYLCASSRQRYEQYFGPGTRLTVT.

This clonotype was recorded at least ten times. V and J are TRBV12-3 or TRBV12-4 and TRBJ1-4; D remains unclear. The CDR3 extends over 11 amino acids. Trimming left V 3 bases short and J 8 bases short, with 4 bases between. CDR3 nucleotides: TGTGCCAGCAGTTTGGGGGAAAAACTGTTTTTT. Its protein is CASSLGEKLFF.

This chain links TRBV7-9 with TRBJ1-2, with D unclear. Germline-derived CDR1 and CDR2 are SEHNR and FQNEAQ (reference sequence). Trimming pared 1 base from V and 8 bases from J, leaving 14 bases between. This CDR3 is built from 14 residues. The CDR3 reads CASSLERSAVGYTF. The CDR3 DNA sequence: TGTGCCAGCAGCTTAGAACGGTCCGCCGTGGGCTACACCTTC.

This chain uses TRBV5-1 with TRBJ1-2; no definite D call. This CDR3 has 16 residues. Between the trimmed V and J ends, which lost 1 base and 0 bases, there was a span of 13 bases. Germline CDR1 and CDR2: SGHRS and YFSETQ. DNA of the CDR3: TGCGCCAGCAGCTTGTTTGGCTCAGGTCCTAACTATGGCTACACCTTC. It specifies CASSLFGSGPNYGYTF.

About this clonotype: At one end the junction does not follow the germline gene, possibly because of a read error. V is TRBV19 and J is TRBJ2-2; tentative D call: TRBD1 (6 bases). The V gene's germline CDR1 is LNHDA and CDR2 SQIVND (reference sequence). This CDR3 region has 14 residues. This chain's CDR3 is CASSRAGVIGELFF. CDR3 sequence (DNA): TGTGCCAGCAGTAGGGCAGGGGTAATCGGGGAGCTGTTTTTT.

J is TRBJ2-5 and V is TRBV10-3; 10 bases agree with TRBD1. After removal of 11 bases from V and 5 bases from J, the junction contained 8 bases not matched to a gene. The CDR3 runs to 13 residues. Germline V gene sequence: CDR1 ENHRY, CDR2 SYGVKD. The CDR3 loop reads CAVMTGGGETQYF. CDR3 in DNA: TGTGCCGTAATGACAGGGGGCGGGGAGACCCAGTACTTC.

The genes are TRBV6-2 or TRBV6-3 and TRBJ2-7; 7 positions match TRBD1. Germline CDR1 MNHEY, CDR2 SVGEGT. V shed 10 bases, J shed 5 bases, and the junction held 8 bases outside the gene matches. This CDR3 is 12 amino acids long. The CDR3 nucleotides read TGTGCCACCGCACAGGGGCTGCACGAGCAGTACTTC. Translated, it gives CATAQGLHEQYF.